This T cell receptor beta chain is drawn from a study of T cells after yellow fever vaccination (dated by TCRdb to about 2019). For the wider study: Libraries from fractions with low cell numbers were prepared with the SMART-Seq v4 Ultra Low Input RNA kit. Two healthy male donors, one aged 18 to 30 and one aged 30 to 40 years, were included in the cohort. Blood was drawn at multiple timepoints before and after primary and secondary immunization, with bulk PBMC replicates and cell subsets isolated. To follow T-cell clones before and after both primary and booster YFV17D yellow fever vaccination, bulk TCR alpha and beta repertoires underwent longitudinal sequencing.

There are many counts of this clonotype. No much larger clone is present one base from it, and per-base qualities are unavailable. The cysteine opens and the phenylalanine closes a CDR3 of 15 amino acids. Only CDR3 DNA remains: 45 bases, in frame from the first base. Relative to germline, V is 4 bases shorter and J is 2 bases shorter, with 14 bases between their ends. CDR1 and CDR2 were assigned from the germline V gene as MGHDK and SYGVNS. In the paper's terms, the treatment or condition label means: live attenuated yellow fever vaccine strain. PBMCs were isolated from peripheral blood using a standard Ficoll-Paque protocol. Epitope-specific CD8 T cells were sorted with a dextramer loaded with the yellow fever NS4B epitope peptide, together with anti-CD3 and anti-CD8 staining. RNA was extracted with TriZol from bulk PBMCs, CD4 and CD8 fractions, and dextramer-positive and dextramer-negative fractions.

What the authors observed across the whole study: Because only two donors were included in the study, the extent to which the findings can be generalized is limited. Computational filtering was needed because FACS-sorted repertoires could contain abundant contaminating clonotypes from the bulk population. After the booster, most clones that had expanded after primary vaccination were detected again (approximately 97% of CD4 and 70% to 90% of CD8), suggesting broad maintenance of memory. A small share of clonotypes occurred in both CD4 and CD8 compartments, likely arising from convergent recombination. Compared with the primary T-cell response, the secondary T-cell response was faster but weaker, reaching its peak on day 5 rather than on day 15.

TCR cDNA was synthesized by 5'RACE template switching, through which a universal primer site and unique molecular identifiers were introduced. Priming of cDNA synthesis was performed from both the TCR alpha and TCR beta constant segments. Libraries were amplified in two PCR steps, with sample barcodes and sequencing adapters added in the second step. Sequencing of the libraries was done on either Illumina HiSeq 2500 (2x100 bp) or NovaSeq (2x150 bp). The authors processed their data as follows. MIGEC handled demultiplexing of reads and collapsing into UMI consensus sequences, while MiXCR performed V(D)J alignment. Clonotypes responding to the vaccine were identified with edgeR on replicate PBMC samples, with the criteria of FDR below 0.01 and a log2 fold change above 5 up to day 15. Bulk clonotypes were assigned CD4 or CD8 identity according to which sequenced CD4 or CD8 repertoire held them at higher abundance. Clonotypes enriched at least 10-fold in dextramer-positive over dextramer-negative fractions were defined as NS4B-specific, and CD4-biased clonotypes were excluded. TCRdb trimmed public reads at Q25 via fastp, called clones via MiXCR and kept in-frame beta chains. Every distinct CDR3 protein forms one entry, paired with its most common genes and DNA. TCRdb assigned the V and J calls; the authors' analysis was not used. The sample data list 35,000 to 55,000 distinct CDR3 sequences, and 6.8% of these were observed just once. The biggest ten clones account for over 14% of the sample.

This receptor was identified in a man aged 25 to 40 who received the YFV17D yellow fever vaccine. The sequence is built from TRBV25-1 and TRBJ2-5; D gene: possibly TRBD1, on 6 matching bases. Sequenced here: CD8+ T cells not binding an NS4B(214-222) dextramer, sorted from PBMCs, sampled 45 days after the yellow fever booster vaccination. The intended sense of this specimen's cell subset or site label: NS4B epitope dextramer-negative CD8 T cells. The sequenced DNA: TGTGCCAGCAGTGTCCCCGGGACAACTCAAGAGACCCAGTACTTC. It specifies CASSVPGTTQETQYF.